The 32 T cell receptor beta chains in this list originate from one sample, sequenced in a study of blood T cell repertoires in COVID-19. Only in-frame clones appear in the TCRdb table, and some are missing; sequencing was by immunoSEQ multiplex PCR. The table has under 300,000 clones, 70% to 90% seen once; the top ten hold approximately 1%. The sequenced material came from PBMCs or T cells enriched from blood (not recorded which). The receptors come from a woman aged 25 to 39 who had recovered from COVID-19.

V usage is TRBV19 and J usage is TRBJ1-5; D gene uncertain. With 0 bases removed from V and 4 bases from J, the gap between germline ends came to 4 bases. CDR3 size: 13 residues. In germline, CDR1 is LNHDA, CDR2 SQIVND (reference sequence). The CDR3 DNA sequence: TGTGCCAGTAGTATAGACCTTAATCAGCCCCAGCATTTT. It is translated as CASSIDLNQPQHF.

This rearrangement joins TRBV14 to TRBJ1-2; 8 bases agree with TRBD1. The CDR3 is 16 residues long. With V trimmed by 4 bases and J by 4 bases, 11 bases remained unmatched. CDR1 and CDR2 (germline): SGHDN, FVKESK. CDR3 amino acids: CASSRSTGASPYGYTF. The CDR3 DNA is TGTGCCAGCAGCCGCTCGACAGGGGCCTCACCCTATGGCTACACCTTC.

The count of this clone is one. The genes are TRBV6-2 or TRBV6-3 and TRBJ1-5; unclear D gene. V shed 6 bases and J shed 4 bases, with 7 bases lying between them. The germline gives CDR1 MNHEY, CDR2 SVGEGT. CDR3 length: 12 residues. The CDR3 loop reads CASSRRNQPQHF. The DNA for the CDR3 is TGTGCCAGCAGCCGCAGAAATCAGCCCCAGCATTTT.

The CDR3 sequence: CASSLGSGTGFYGYTF. The CDR3, as DNA: TGTGCCAGCAGCTTAGGTTCCGGGACAGGGTTTTATGGCTACACCTTC. The rearrangement links TRBV11-3 to TRBJ1-2, with 9 bases fitting TRBD1. J was trimmed by 5 bases and V by 1 base; bases with no gene match: 8. Germline assignment: CDR1 SGHNT and CDR2 YENEEA. The CDR3 length is 16 residues.

CDR3 region: CASSDWTGGAYGYTF. The DNA of the CDR3 is TGTGCCAGCAGTGACTGGACAGGGGGAGCCTATGGCTACACCTTC. J is TRBJ1-2 and V is TRBV27; 10 positions match TRBD1. CDR3 length equals 15 residues. Trimming cost V 5 bases and J 4 bases; bases outside gene matches: 7. The V gene's germline CDR1 is MNHEY and CDR2 SMNVEV (reference sequence).

This clone has just one count. The chain links TRBV28 to TRBJ1-2; 8 bases fit TRBD1. The germline gives CDR1 MDHEN, CDR2 SYDVKM. With V trimmed by 3 bases and J by 1 base, 7 bases remained unmatched. This CDR3 is 16 amino acids long. CDR3 nucleotides: TGTGCCAGCAGTTTGGGGGGAGGGACAGGTAACTATGGCTACACCTTC. Its translation: CASSLGGGTGNYGYTF.

A few counts support this clone. The rearrangement uses TRBV3-1 (or the pseudogene TRBV3-2) and TRBJ2-7; 7 nucleotides agree with TRBD2. Germline assignment: CDR1 LGHDT and CDR2 YNNKEL (reference sequence). The CDR3 is made up of 14 amino acids. Losses at the gene ends were 0 bases for V and 7 bases for J; bases not matched to a gene: 6. CDR3 nucleotide sequence: TGTGCCAGCAGCCAAGAGGGCGGGGGAGGAGAGCAGTACTTC. It specifies CASSQEGGGGEQYF.

V usage is TRBV28 and J usage is TRBJ1-5, with 9 bases fitting TRBD1. Germline CDR1 reads MDHEN; CDR2 reads SYDVKM. The CDR3 runs to 17 residues. V was clipped by 5 bases and J by 6 bases; unmatched bases: 14. The CDR3 loop is CASSGAGGTGGGQPQHF. Written as DNA, the CDR3 is TGTGCCAGCAGTGGGGCCGGGGGCACAGGGGGCGGTCAGCCCCAGCATTTT.

This clone showed up just once. The genes are TRBV7-9 and TRBJ2-1; 8 bases are shared with TRBD2. The germline gives CDR1 SEHNR, CDR2 FQNEAQ (reference sequence). There are 15 residues in the CDR3. V lost 6 bases to trimming and J lost 7 bases; unmatched junction nucleotides: 11. CDR3 residues: CASRPVRGGGNEQFF. CDR3 coding DNA: TGTGCCAGCAGGCCTGTAAGGGGCGGGGGGAATGAGCAGTTCTTC.

This sequence joins TRBV4-3 and TRBJ2-3; a possible D gene is TRBD1 (5 bases). In germline, CDR1 is LGHNA, CDR2 YSLEER. V shed 0 bases and J shed 0 bases, with 19 bases lying between them. The CDR3 has 19 residues. In DNA, the CDR3 is TGCGCCAGCAGCCAAGATCGCGTGGGGCAACCATTTAGCACAGATACGCAGTATTTT. Encoded protein: CASSQDRVGQPFSTDTQYF.

The chain employs TRBV6-2 or TRBV6-3 and TRBJ2-7, with a weak D call TRBD2 (6 bases). CDR1 is MNHEY and CDR2 is SVGEGT in the germline V gene. The CDR3 spans 13 residues. V was shortened by 2 bases and J by 4 bases, with 9 bases between the two germline ends. CDR3 amino acids: CASSYLLAYEQYF. Written as DNA, the CDR3 is TGTGCCAGCAGTTACCTACTAGCTTACGAGCAGTACTTC.

The J gene is TRBJ2-2, the V gene TRBV2; 8 positions match TRBD2. Trimming took 9 bases from V and 8 from J; bases not matched to a gene: 14. The length of the CDR3 is 15 residues. The germline CDR1 and CDR2 sequences are SNHLY and FYNNEI. CDR3 sequence: CASSEEVAGYGELFF. In DNA, the CDR3 is TGTGCCAGTTCAGAAGAGGTAGCGGGATATGGGGAGCTGTTTTTT.

The V and J genes are TRBV27 and TRBJ1-2; a possible D gene is TRBD1 (6 bases). In germline, CDR1 is MNHEY, CDR2 SMNVEV (reference sequence). The CDR3 has 17 residues. V lost 0 bases to trimming and J lost 4 bases, with 18 bases between them. CDR3 nucleotides: TGTGCCAGCAGTTTATCCCCACCGGTAGGACAGTTCTATGGCTACACCTTC. It translates to CASSLSPPVGQFYGYTF.

J is TRBJ1-4 and V is TRBV6-1; the D gene is possibly TRBD1 (6 bases). This CDR3 has 11 residues. The germline V gene has CDR1 MNHNS and CDR2 SASEGT. V lost 3 bases and J 12 bases, leaving 8 bases between the germline ends. The CDR3 protein is CASSDRGELFF. DNA of the CDR3: TGTGCCAGCAGTGACAGGGGAGAACTGTTTTTT.

A single count supports this clone. The chain joins TRBV6-5 to TRBJ2-1; D not resolved. The V gene lost 7 bases and the J gene lost 6 bases, with 10 bases spanning the gap. This CDR3 is built from 12 residues. CDR1 is MNHEY, CDR2 SVGAGI, per germline. CDR3 nucleotide sequence: TGTGCCAGCATGCTACTCCTCAATGAGCAGTTCTTC. Translation: CASMLLLNEQFF.

A single count supports this clone. The rearrangement uses TRBV9 and TRBJ1-2, with 9 nucleotides matching TRBD1. Trimming at V came to 3 bases and at J to 10 bases, leaving 22 bases not matched to a gene. This CDR3 is 18 amino acids long. CDR1 is SGDLS and CDR2 is YYNGEE in the germline V gene. The CDR3 here is CASSASTGTGTNLNVYTF. In DNA form, the CDR3 reads TGTGCCAGCAGCGCGTCGACCGGGACAGGGACGAACCTCAATGTCTACACCTTC.

The J gene is TRBJ2-7, the V gene TRBV9; 8 bases are shared with TRBD2. In germline, CDR1 is SGDLS, CDR2 YYNGEE. The CDR3 is made up of 16 amino acids. V shed 3 bases, J shed 6 bases, and the junction held 14 bases outside the gene matches. CDR3 DNA: TGTGCCAGCAGCGAGACCTGGGGAAGCGGGAGAGGCGAGCAGTACTTC. Protein sequence: CASSETWGSGRGEQYF.

The CDR3, as DNA: TGCAGCGTTGCGAGGACAGAACAAGAGACCCAGTACTTC. It yields the protein CSVARTEQETQYF. The V gene is TRBV29-1, the J gene TRBJ2-5; D perhaps matches TRBD1 (6 bases). The germline V and J ends were trimmed by 4 bases and 2 bases, with 11 bases remaining between them. The germline CDR1 and CDR2 sequences are SQVTM and ANQGSEA. This CDR3 is built from 13 residues.

The chain employs TRBV28 and TRBJ1-1; D is unclear. V lost 2 bases, J lost 4 bases, and 5 bases lay in between. Looked up from germline, CDR1 is MDHEN and CDR2 is SYDVKM. The CDR3 loop spans 12 amino acids. The CDR3 is CASSLMSTEAFF. The CDR3 DNA reads as TGTGCCAGCAGTTTAATGAGCACTGAAGCTTTCTTT.

The chain employs TRBV9 and TRBJ2-1; 9 bases agree with TRBD1. The CDR3 runs to 14 residues. Germline V gene lookup returns CDR1 SGDLS and CDR2 YYNGEE. The V and J ends lost 4 bases and 8 bases, in that order; junction bases with no gene match: 7. The CDR3 DNA reads TGTGCCAGCAGCCCATACAGGGGGCAATATGAGCAGTTCTTC. Translation gives CASSPYRGQYEQFF.

The chain recombines TRBV19 with TRBJ1-3; D not resolved. Germline V gene lookup returns CDR1 LNHDA and CDR2 SQIVND (reference sequence). Trimming left V 11 bases short and J 4 bases short, with 12 bases between. This CDR3 has 12 residues. CDR3 protein: CASAFTGNTIYF. The CDR3 DNA reads as TGTGCCTCCGCGTTTACCGGAAACACCATATATTTT.

The chain combines TRBV6-5 with TRBJ1-2; the match to TRBD1 covers 10 bases. The CDR3 contains 14 residues. Germline CDR1 and CDR2: MNHEY and SVGAGI. V shed 2 bases, J shed 5 bases, and the junction held 2 bases outside the gene matches. In DNA form, the CDR3 reads TGTGCCAGCAGTTACGGGGGACAGGGGTATGGCTACACCTTC. This codes for CASSYGGQGYGYTF.

This clone was seen a few times. The chain is built from TRBV28 and TRBJ1-2, with 10 positions matching TRBD1. V dropped 3 bases and J dropped 4; count of bases not matched to a gene: 11. The germline V gene encodes CDR1 MDHEN and CDR2 SYDVKM. The CDR3 loop spans 17 amino acids. CDR3 bases: TGTGCCAGCAGTTTCTCGGGACAGGGGACCCTCGGCTATGGCTACACCTTC. This codes for CASSFSGQGTLGYGYTF.

The gene calls are TRBV10-3 and TRBJ1-1; D is perhaps TRBD1 (6 bases). With 10 bases removed from V and 1 base from J, the gap between germline ends came to 22 bases. Germline V CDR1 and CDR2: ENHRY, SYGVKD. There are 16 residues in the CDR3. Written as DNA, the CDR3 is TGTGCCAGCTCTTATCCTCACACAGGGACGAACACTGAAGCTTTCTTT. Its protein is CASSYPHTGTNTEAFF.

The chain carries TRBV5-4 and TRBJ1-4; D not resolved. Trimming removed 0 bases at V and 5 bases at J, with 5 bases between. CDR3 size: 13 residues. Germline CDR1 and CDR2: SGHNT and YYREEE (reference sequence). CDR3 sequence (DNA): TGTGCCAGCAGCTTGGCGTTGAATGAAAAACTGTTTTTT. Its translation is CASSLALNEKLFF.

This chain connects TRBV4-3 to TRBJ1-6; D perhaps matches TRBD1 (6 bases). Germline V gene sequence: CDR1 LGHNA, CDR2 YSLEER. This CDR3 has 18 residues. Trimming took off 0 bases at V and 4 bases at J, with 16 bases between the two ends. In DNA form, the CDR3 reads TGCGCCAGCAGCCAAGATCTCAGGGGACGGGGATATAATTCACCCCTCCACTTT. It yields the protein CASSQDLRGRGYNSPLHF.

V is TRBV25-1 and J is TRBJ1-2; tentatively, D is TRBD1 (6 bases). V lost 3 bases to trimming and J lost 5 bases, with 16 bases between them. The CDR3 consists of 15 residues. CDR1 MGHDK and CDR2 SYGVNS come from the germline V gene. The CDR3 region has the DNA TGTGCCAGCAGTGATCTTCCTCGGACAGAATATGGCTACACCTTC. This encodes CASSDLPRTEYGYTF.

This clone has only one observation. The genes are TRBV5-1 and TRBJ1-3, with 9 nucleotides matching TRBD1. The CDR3 is 16 residues long. The trim removed 3 bases at V and 4 bases at J, leaving 8 bases unmatched. The germline CDR1 and CDR2 sequences are SGHRS and YFSETQ. Here the CDR3 reads CASSSKPTGGGNTIYF. The CDR3 nucleotides are TGCGCCAGCAGCTCGAAACCGACAGGGGGAGGAAACACCATATATTTT.

The gene calls are TRBV29-1 and TRBJ1-2; D unclear. The germline gives CDR1 SQVTM, CDR2 ANQGSEA. The CDR3 is made up of 16 amino acids. Trimming shortened V by 3 bases and J by 1 base, and 18 bases separated the two germline ends. Here the CDR3 DNA reads TGCAGCGTTGACTCACCTTCAGCGGGGATTAACTATGGCTACACCTTC. It yields the protein CSVDSPSAGINYGYTF. The complete variable domain, with remaining parts taken from reference TRBV29-1 and TRBJ1-2, reads SAVISQKPSRDICQRGTSLTIQCQVDSQVTMMFWYRQQPGQSLTLIATANQGSEATYESGFVIDKFPISRPNLTFSTLTVSNMSPEDSSIYLCSVDSPSAGINYGYTFGSGTRLTVV.

This clone was seen only once. The chain couples TRBV5-1 to TRBJ2-1; D might be TRBD1 (5 bases). Trimming shortened V by 2 bases and J by 16 bases, and 16 bases separated the two germline ends. Germline V gives CDR1 SGHRS, CDR2 YFSETQ. There are 12 residues in the CDR3. In nucleotides, the CDR3 is TGCGCCAGCAGCTTCTCAGGACACGGCTTTTTCTTC. This encodes CASSFSGHGFFF.

This chain links TRBV30 with TRBJ1-2, with no clear D. V shed 3 bases and J shed 1 base, with 6 bases lying between them. Looked up from germline, CDR1 is GTSNPN and CDR2 is SVGIG (reference sequence). The CDR3 totals 12 residues. CDR3: CAWSEVNYGYTF. The CDR3 DNA reads as TGTGCCTGGAGCGAGGTTAACTATGGCTACACCTTC. The entire variable domain, with the rest obtained from reference TRBV30 and TRBJ1-2, is as follows: SQTIHQWPATLVQPVGSPLSLECTVEGTSNPNLYWYRQAAGRGLQLLFYSVGIGQISSEVPQNLSASRPQDRQFILSSKKLLLSDSGFYLCAWSEVNYGYTFGSGTRLTVV.

This clone was recorded only once. The rearrangement uses TRBV6-1 and TRBJ1-1; 7 nucleotides agree with TRBD1. The CDR3 length is 13 residues. V dropped 3 bases and J dropped 7; count of bases not matched to a gene: 5. CDR1 is MNHNS, CDR2 SASEGT, per germline. The CDR3 DNA sequence: TGTGCCAGCAGTGAGAGGACAGGTGGTGAAGCTTTCTTT. Translation gives CASSERTGGEAFF.